These T cell receptor beta chains were read from a single sample in a study of OX40 agonist ivuxolimab in advanced cancers. TCRdb's copy holds only in-frame clones and misses some; the assay was immunoSEQ multiplex PCR. This repertoire shows 75,000 to 100,000 clones, 90% found once; its top ten account for approximately 0.69%. The material was CD4+ or CD8+ T cells sorted from blood, obtained in a trial of the OX40 agonist ivuxolimab. The origin of the receptors is an adult with an advanced solid tumor such as melanoma, head and neck, liver or kidney cancer. The conserved cysteine and the conserved F or W are not part of the CDR3 here. A D gene is named only where the DNA matches it firmly. Size is stated for part of the rows, as once, few or many counts, or as a class when the clone is expanded.

v_gene: TRBV29-1
d_gene: .
abundance: .
j_gene: TRBJ2-1
CDR3aa: SVGGAYNEQF

v_gene: TRBV11-3
d_gene: .
abundance: .
j_gene: TRBJ1-2
CDR3aa: ASSLGQPGGDYGYT

v_gene: TRBV5-1
d_gene: TRBD1
abundance: few
j_gene: TRBJ1-5
CDR3aa: ASSHSGEGANQPQH

v_gene: TRBV2
d_gene: .
abundance: once
j_gene: TRBJ1-5
CDR3aa: ASSEVGTSNNQPQH

v_gene: TRBV18
d_gene: TRBD2
abundance: .
j_gene: TRBJ2-7
CDR3aa: ASSPRTSSAYEQY

v_gene: TRBV9
d_gene: .
abundance: .
j_gene: TRBJ1-3
CDR3aa: ASSVELLRGGNTIY

v_gene: TRBV7-8
d_gene: .
abundance: once
j_gene: TRBJ2-7
CDR3aa: ASSPERTNYEQY

v_gene: TRBV9
d_gene: TRBD1
abundance: .
j_gene: TRBJ2-1
CDR3aa: ASSQTGGSYNEQF

v_gene: TRBV14
d_gene: .
abundance: .
j_gene: TRBJ2-1
CDR3aa: ASSQVDSSYNEQF

v_gene: TRBV28
d_gene: .
abundance: .
j_gene: TRBJ2-7
CDR3aa: AAEGSFKGSSYEQY

v_gene: TRBV18
d_gene: .
abundance: once
j_gene: TRBJ2-1
CDR3aa: ASSPKGSGNEQF

v_gene: TRBV28
d_gene: TRBD1
abundance: .
j_gene: TRBJ2-3
CDR3aa: ASRGQVSTDTQY

v_gene: TRBV5-1
d_gene: .
abundance: .
j_gene: TRBJ2-5
CDR3aa: ASSNTGTSQETQY

v_gene: TRBV30
d_gene: TRBD1
abundance: .
j_gene: TRBJ1-4
CDR3aa: AWSLGEGAGEKLF

v_gene: TRBV5-1
d_gene: .
abundance: .
j_gene: TRBJ1-5
CDR3aa: ASSLEGQDGKPQH

v_gene: TRBV11-2
d_gene: .
abundance: .
j_gene: TRBJ2-1
CDR3aa: ASSPWSPGYNEQF

v_gene: TRBV11-3
d_gene: TRBD2
abundance: .
j_gene: TRBJ2-2
CDR3aa: ASSRGEGLVITGELF

v_gene: TRBV7-2
d_gene: TRBD2
abundance: .
j_gene: TRBJ2-3
CDR3aa: ASSLFSGTDTQY

v_gene: TRBV20-1
d_gene: .
abundance: .
j_gene: TRBJ1-1
CDR3aa: SARALVAF

v_gene: TRBV5-1
d_gene: .
abundance: .
j_gene: TRBJ1-1
CDR3aa: ASSLGQVGTEAF

v_gene: TRBV7-8
d_gene: TRBD2
abundance: .
j_gene: TRBJ2-5
CDR3aa: ASSLVYVASGGETQY

v_gene: TRBV11-3
d_gene: .
abundance: .
j_gene: TRBJ1-1
CDR3aa: ASSNIYSSTEAF

v_gene: TRBV7-6
d_gene: TRBD1
abundance: .
j_gene: TRBJ2-2
CDR3aa: ASSLRLTGANTGELF

v_gene: TRBV11-2
d_gene: .
abundance: .
j_gene: TRBJ2-5
CDR3aa: ASSLDLGRETQY

v_gene: TRBV11-3
d_gene: .
abundance: .
j_gene: TRBJ2-7
CDR3aa: ASSLGASYEQY

v_gene: TRBV7-2
d_gene: .
abundance: .
j_gene: TRBJ1-3
CDR3aa: ASSLALINTIY

v_gene: TRBV19
d_gene: TRBD1
abundance: once
j_gene: TRBJ1-4
CDR3aa: ASSIRGREKLF

v_gene: TRBV2
d_gene: .
abundance: .
j_gene: TRBJ1-4
CDR3aa: ASSVGFATNEKLF

v_gene: TRBV10-3
d_gene: TRBD2
abundance: once
j_gene: TRBJ2-7
CDR3aa: AIRTSGRTVDEQY

v_gene: TRBV28
d_gene: TRBD2
abundance: once
j_gene: TRBJ2-7
CDR3aa: ASSLGLAGGSYEQY

v_gene: TRBV7-2
d_gene: .
abundance: few
j_gene: TRBJ1-5
CDR3aa: ASSPGGFLNQPQH

v_gene: TRBV30
d_gene: .
abundance: .
j_gene: TRBJ1-1
CDR3aa: AWTQRTEAF

v_gene: TRBV20-1
d_gene: .
abundance: .
j_gene: TRBJ1-1
CDR3aa: SARSTEAF